In this sample, the clone carrying this TCR beta chain turned up many times. The antigen is undetermined. One entry per CDR3 protein results from TCRdb running MiXCR on the reads. Here the sample spans approximately 260,000 distinct CDR3 sequences, over 15% being singletons. Trimming took 4 bases from V and 3 from J, leaving 15 bases between them. The CDR3 length is 15 residues. Germline CDR1 reads SGDLS; CDR2 reads YYNGEE. The data stem from a study of T cell repertoires in cytomegalovirus infection. Background on the study: Evidence of both CMV infection and a matching HLA type came from public TCR beta signatures.

Findings and limits, study-wide: There were HLA-C-restricted CMV-specific TCR beta clonotypes dominating the ex vivo response.

The sequence came from a human donor in good health (CMV status not recorded). Some clones in this sample may be carry-over from other donors' samples. This chain links TRBV9 with TRBJ2-3; perhaps TRBD2 as D (6 bases). The sample consisted of CD8+ T cells from PBMCs. CDR3 residues: CASSLPGEGTDTQYF. In nucleotides, the CDR3 is TGTGCCAGCAGCTTACCGGGAGAGGGAACAGATACGCAGTATTTT.